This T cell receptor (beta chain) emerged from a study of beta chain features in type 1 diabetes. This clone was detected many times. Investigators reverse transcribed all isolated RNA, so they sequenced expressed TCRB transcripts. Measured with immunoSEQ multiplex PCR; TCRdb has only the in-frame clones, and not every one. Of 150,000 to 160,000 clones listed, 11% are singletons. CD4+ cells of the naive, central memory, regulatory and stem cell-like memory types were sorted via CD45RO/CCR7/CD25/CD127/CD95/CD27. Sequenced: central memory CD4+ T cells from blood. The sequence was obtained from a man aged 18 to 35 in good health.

The CDR3 spells CASSPQNSYEQYF. For the CDR3, the DNA is TGTGCCAGCAGTCCCCAGAACTCCTACGAGCAGTACTTC. V is TRBV27 and J is TRBJ2-7; no definite D call. The germline V and J ends were trimmed by 5 bases and 0 bases, with 8 bases remaining between them. There are 13 residues in the CDR3. Germline CDR1 and CDR2: MNHEY and SMNVEV (reference sequence).